These 10 T cell receptor beta chains share one sample of origin, sequenced in a study of graft-versus-host responses after intestinal transplantation. Produced via immunoSEQ multiplex PCR; TCRdb's table is partial and in-frame only. Of over 100,000 clones in the sample, roughly 95% were seen once. No antigen has been assigned to these receptors. The sequencing used unstimulated CD8+ T cells sorted from spleen or lymph node cells, collected before intestinal transplant. The receptors here all came from a human donor who received an intestinal transplant.

In its sample, this clone was seen a few times. This chain links TRBV5-5 with TRBJ1-1; D is undetermined. CDR1 SGHKS and CDR2 YYEKEE come from the germline V gene (reference sequence). Trimming pared 4 bases from V and 10 bases from J, leaving 17 bases between. The CDR3 totals 13 residues. The CDR3 reads CASSPEAEVGAFF. CDR3 DNA sequence: TGTGCCAGCAGCCCCGAGGCAGAGGTTGGAGCTTTCTTT.

The chain has TRBV27 and TRBJ1-2, with 10 bases aligning to TRBD1. V dropped 0 bases and J dropped 6; count of bases not matched to a gene: 4. Germline V CDR1 and CDR2: MNHEY, SMNVEV (reference sequence). The CDR3 runs 15 residues. CDR3 coding DNA: TGTGCCAGCAGTTTATCAGGGACAGGGGCAGATGGCTACACCTTC. Protein product: CASSLSGTGADGYTF.

This chain uses TRBV19 with TRBJ2-7; D is unresolved. Germline CDR1 reads LNHDA; CDR2 reads SQIVND (reference sequence). Trimming removed 3 bases from V and 2 bases from J, with 8 bases in between. The CDR3 is made up of 13 amino acids. The CDR3 loop is CASSIGRAYEQYF. The CDR3, as DNA: TGTGCCAGTAGTATCGGCAGAGCCTACGAGCAGTACTTC.

The chain uses TRBV18 and TRBJ2-7; TRBD2 aligns across 13 bases. CDR1 KGHSH and CDR2 LQKENI come from the germline V gene. V was pared by 0 bases and J by 1 base, with 0 bases of the junction left unmatched. CDR3 size: 16 residues. In DNA, the CDR3 is TGTGCCAGCTCACCACCGGGACTAGCGGGGTCCTACGAGCAGTACTTC. It yields the protein CASSPPGLAGSYEQYF.

This chain links TRBV7-8 with TRBJ1-2, with D tentatively TRBD1 (6 bases). Germline CDR1 is SGHVS and CDR2 is FQNEAQ. There are 18 residues in the CDR3. Trimming left V 5 bases short and J 2 bases short, with 24 bases between. The CDR3, as DNA: TGTGCCAGCAGCGCCGAATTCCGGGACACCAAACCCAACTATGGCTACACCTTC. Protein sequence: CASSAEFRDTKPNYGYTF.

CDR3 amino acids: CASSLGPEQYF. Written as DNA, the CDR3 is TGTGCCAGCAGCTTAGGCCCCGAGCAGTACTTC. V usage is TRBV13 and J usage is TRBJ2-7; no clear D gene. Trimming pared 0 bases from V and 6 bases from J, leaving 3 bases between. The CDR3 has 11 amino acids. Per germline, CDR1 PRHDT and CDR2 FYEKMQ (reference sequence).

V is TRBV14 and J is TRBJ2-5, with 9 bases identical to TRBD2. The end of the DNA is better explained by TRBJ2-7, so the J call may be wrong. Germline V CDR1 and CDR2: SGHDN, FVKESK. The CDR3 has 15 amino acids. DNA of the CDR3: TGTGCCAGCAGTCCTTCCGGGACTAGCCGGGACGAGCAGTACTTC. This translates into CASSPSGTSRDEQYF.

This CDR3 reads CASSYKGLAGRNEQFF. CDR3 DNA sequence: TGTGCCAGCAGTTACAAGGGACTAGCGGGCCGCAATGAGCAGTTCTTC. The chain uses TRBV6-5 and TRBJ2-1; TRBD2 agrees at 12 bases. Germline-derived CDR1 and CDR2 are MNHEY and SVGAGI. V lost 2 bases, J lost 6 bases, and 5 bases stayed unmatched. This CDR3 region has 16 residues.

The chain has TRBV4-2 and TRBJ2-2, with 14 bases identical to TRBD2. V lost 4 bases to trimming and J lost 3 bases; unmatched junction nucleotides: 10. The germline V gene encodes CDR1 LGHNA and CDR2 YNFKEQ. This CDR3 region has 19 residues. CDR3 sequence (DNA): TGTGCCAGCAGCCTTGCCGGGACTAGCGGGAGCGGAGACACCGGGGAGCTGTTTTTT. This sequence encodes CASSLAGTSGSGDTGELFF.

The chain combines TRBV9 with TRBJ2-7; D not certain. The CDR3 runs to 16 residues. V shed 1 base and J shed 0 bases, with 14 bases lying between them. Germline CDR1 is SGDLS and CDR2 is YYNGEE. CDR3 in amino acids: CASSVYASGSSYEQYF. The CDR3 region has the DNA TGTGCCAGCAGCGTATACGCTTCGGGCAGCTCCTACGAGCAGTACTTC.